Listed here are 15 T cell receptor beta chains from one sample, sequenced in a study of CD4 T cells in relation to SARS-CoV-2 and coronaviruses. The unexposed donors gave CD4+ T cells in about 2010-2018, prior to COVID-19. Profiled with immunoSEQ multiplex PCR; TCRdb holds only in-frame clones, not every one. This table holds 60,000 to 85,000 clones, about 92% found once. Sample: naive CD4+ T cells from PBMCs. Sample subset: naive CD4+ T cells isolated by negative enrichment. These receptors originate from a human donor in good health.

The rearrangement uses TRBV24-1 and TRBJ2-2, with 7 bases fitting TRBD1. With 6 bases clipped from V and 5 bases from J, the junction kept 11 bases outside the gene matches. This CDR3 is 16 amino acids long. CDR1 is KGHDR, CDR2 SFDVKD, per germline. The CDR3 spells CATSSVRQGRTGELFF. The CDR3 DNA sequence: TGTGCCACCAGTAGTGTCCGACAGGGAAGAACCGGGGAGCTGTTTTTT.

This clone was picked up a small number of times. The V call is TRBV7-9, the J call TRBJ1-1, with 7 bases that match TRBD1. V was clipped by 2 bases and J by 4 bases; unmatched bases: 1. Looked up from germline, CDR1 is SEHNR and CDR2 is FQNEAQ (reference sequence). The CDR3 has 13 residues. CDR3 residues: CASSLSGGTEAFF. CDR3 nucleotides: TGTGCCAGCAGCTTATCAGGGGGCACTGAAGCTTTCTTT.

The rearrangement links TRBV10-3 to TRBJ1-2; weak D call: TRBD1 (6 bases). This CDR3 region has 13 residues. Trimming cost V 7 bases and J 3 bases, with 12 bases left between them. CDR1 and CDR2 (germline): ENHRY, SYGVKD. In nucleotides, the CDR3 is TGTGCCATCAATGGACAGAGGGACTATGGCTACACCTTC. Amino acid sequence: CAINGQRDYGYTF.

In its sample, this clone was seen a few times. The V gene is TRBV10-3, the J gene TRBJ2-7; D is unresolved. The CDR3 has 12 amino acids. From germline, CDR1 is ENHRY and CDR2 SYGVKD. V was trimmed by 4 bases and J by 5 bases, leaving 9 bases between them. In DNA, the CDR3 is TGTGCCATCAGTGCGCAGAGTAACGAGCAGTACTTC. The encoded protein is CAISAQSNEQYF.

A single count supports this clone. The rearrangement links TRBV7-8 to TRBJ2-1; maybe TRBD1 (5 bases). The ends were cut back, 4 bases at V and 2 bases at J, with 15 bases in the middle. The CDR3 is made up of 16 amino acids. Germline V gives CDR1 SGHVS, CDR2 FQNEAQ. The CDR3 is CASSSKRQPPYNEQFF. Here the CDR3 DNA reads TGTGCCAGCAGCTCGAAACGACAGCCCCCCTACAATGAGCAGTTCTTC. Complete variable domain (other parts from reference TRBV7-8 and TRBJ2-1): GAGVSQSPRYKVAKRGQDVALRCDPISGHVSLFWYQQALGQGPEFLTYFQNEAQLDKSGLPSDRFFAERPEGSVSTLKIQRTQQEDSAVYLCASSSKRQPPYNEQFFGPGTRLTVL.

There are a few counts of this clone. The rearrangement joins TRBV7-2 to TRBJ1-2; TRBD1 matches at 9 bases. After removal of 5 bases from V and 8 bases from J, the junction contained 12 bases not matched to a gene. Germline V gene data show CDR1 as SGHTA and CDR2 as FQGNSA. This CDR3 has 15 amino acids. Here the CDR3 reads CASSSEQGAYLGYTF. CDR3 DNA: TGTGCCAGCAGCAGCGAACAGGGGGCGTATCTCGGCTACACCTTC.

This clone has just one count. CDR3 bases: TGTGCCAGCTCACCAAGGGCAGTGGATGGCTACACCTTC. Translated: CASSPRAVDGYTF. The chain combines TRBV18 with TRBJ1-2, with D unclear. Trimming left V 2 bases short and J 6 bases short, with 10 bases between. This CDR3 is built from 13 residues. The germline CDR1 and CDR2 sequences are KGHSH and LQKENI.

This clone has only one observation. The chain recombines TRBV20-1 with TRBJ1-1; D may be TRBD1 (6 bases). CDR1 is DFQATT and CDR2 is SNEGSKA in the germline V gene (reference sequence). The ends were cut back, 3 bases at V and 5 bases at J, with 13 bases in the middle. The CDR3 sequence is 13 residues long. The CDR3 is CSASGGGGTEAFF. CDR3 coding DNA: TGCAGTGCTAGTGGGGGGGGCGGAACTGAAGCTTTCTTT.

The chain uses TRBV6-5 and TRBJ1-5; no clear D gene. Trimming cost V 0 bases and J 0 bases, with 6 bases left between them. CDR3 length: 15 amino acids. CDR1 and CDR2 (germline): MNHEY, SVGAGI. CDR3 bases: TGTGCCAGCAGTTACTCAGGGTTTAGCAATCAGCCCCAGCATTTT. Protein: CASSYSGFSNQPQHF.

V gene TRBV5-5 combines with J gene TRBJ1-2; 7 nucleotides match TRBD1. The V gene end was trimmed by 5 bases and the J gene end by 4 bases; junction bases not matched to a gene: 8. Germline CDR1 SGHKS, CDR2 YYEKEE (reference sequence). The CDR3 loop spans 14 amino acids. The CDR3 coding sequence is TGTGCCAGCAGTTCAGGGGGAATTGGCTATGGCTACACCTTC. This sequence encodes CASSSGGIGYGYTF.

The genes are TRBV28 and TRBJ2-2, with 8 bases matching TRBD2. Per germline, CDR1 MDHEN and CDR2 SYDVKM. The CDR3 is made up of 15 amino acids. V shed 3 bases and J 4 bases; nucleotides not matched to a gene: 4. The CDR3 protein is CASSLAGGLTGELFF. The CDR3 DNA is TGTGCCAGCAGTTTGGCGGGGGGCCTCACCGGGGAGCTGTTTTTT.

V usage is TRBV5-4 and J usage is TRBJ1-2; no reliable D call. The CDR3 covers 15 residues. V gave up 4 bases and J gave up 2 bases, with 15 bases separating them. Germline loops: CDR1 SGHNT, CDR2 YYREEE (reference sequence). This chain's CDR3 is CASSPRTSPNYGYTF. The CDR3 DNA follows: TGTGCCAGCAGCCCTCGGACTTCCCCCAACTATGGCTACACCTTC.

The gene calls are TRBV2 and TRBJ1-3, with D hard to call. Germline assignment: CDR1 SNHLY and CDR2 FYNNEI. V lost 4 bases, J lost 2 bases, and 6 bases lay in between. The CDR3 spans 13 residues. CDR3 amino acids: CASSGTPGNTIYF. DNA for the CDR3: TGTGCCAGCAGTGGGACCCCTGGAAACACCATATATTTT.

The chain has TRBV2 and TRBJ2-6; weak D call: TRBD2 (5 bases). The germline V gene encodes CDR1 SNHLY and CDR2 FYNNEI. Trimming took 7 bases from V and 0 from J, leaving 7 bases between them. The CDR3 length is 14 residues. The CDR3 reads CASMRDSGANVLTF. The CDR3 DNA is TGTGCCAGCATGAGGGACTCTGGGGCCAACGTCCTGACTTTC.

The chain couples TRBV7-9 to TRBJ2-5; 10 bases are a match to TRBD2. Germline CDR1 SEHNR, CDR2 FQNEAQ (reference sequence). With 1 base clipped from V and 2 bases from J, the junction kept 4 bases outside the gene matches. The CDR3 is 16 residues long. CDR3 DNA sequence: TGTGCCAGCAGCTTAGGGTTAGCGGGGGGACAAGAGACCCAGTACTTC. This translates into CASSLGLAGGQETQYF.